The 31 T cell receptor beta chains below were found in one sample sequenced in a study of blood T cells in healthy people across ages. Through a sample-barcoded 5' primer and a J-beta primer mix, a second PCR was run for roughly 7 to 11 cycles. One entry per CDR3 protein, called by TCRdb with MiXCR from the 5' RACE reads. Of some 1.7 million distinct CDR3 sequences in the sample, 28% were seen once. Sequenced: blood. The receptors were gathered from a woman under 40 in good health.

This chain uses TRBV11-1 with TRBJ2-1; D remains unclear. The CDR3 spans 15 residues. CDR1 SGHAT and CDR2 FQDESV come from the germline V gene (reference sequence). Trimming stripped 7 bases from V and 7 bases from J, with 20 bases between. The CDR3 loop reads CASNRSRFRRNEQFF. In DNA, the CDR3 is TGTGCCAGCAACCGAAGCAGATTTCGTAGAAATGAGCAGTTCTTC.

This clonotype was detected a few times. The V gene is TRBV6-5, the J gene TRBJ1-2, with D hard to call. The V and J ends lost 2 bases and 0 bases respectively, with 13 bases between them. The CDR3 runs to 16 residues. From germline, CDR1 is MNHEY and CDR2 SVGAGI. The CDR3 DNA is TGTGCCAGCAGTTACCGCTATGGGGAGGCTAACTATGGCTACACCTTC. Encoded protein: CASSYRYGEANYGYTF.

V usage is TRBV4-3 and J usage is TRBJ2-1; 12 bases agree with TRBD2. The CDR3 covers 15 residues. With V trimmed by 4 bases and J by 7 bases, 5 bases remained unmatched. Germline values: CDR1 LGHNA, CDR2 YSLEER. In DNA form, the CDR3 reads TGCGCCAGCAGCCTTACTAGCGGGAGGCGTAATGAGCAGTTCTTC. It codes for CASSLTSGRRNEQFF.

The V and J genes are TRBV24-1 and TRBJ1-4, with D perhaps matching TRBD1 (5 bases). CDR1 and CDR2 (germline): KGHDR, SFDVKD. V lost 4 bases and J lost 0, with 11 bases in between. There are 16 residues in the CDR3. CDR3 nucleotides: TGTGCCACCAGTGACGGGACCATTGCAACTAATGAAAAACTGTTTTTT. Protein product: CATSDGTIATNEKLFF.

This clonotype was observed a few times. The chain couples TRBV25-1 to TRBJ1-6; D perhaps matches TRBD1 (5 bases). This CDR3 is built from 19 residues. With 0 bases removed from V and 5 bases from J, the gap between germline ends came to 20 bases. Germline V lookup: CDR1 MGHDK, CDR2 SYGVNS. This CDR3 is CASSEYYPRGPGDNSPLHF. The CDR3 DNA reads TGTGCCAGCAGTGAATATTACCCGCGAGGACCGGGGGATAATTCACCCCTCCACTTT.

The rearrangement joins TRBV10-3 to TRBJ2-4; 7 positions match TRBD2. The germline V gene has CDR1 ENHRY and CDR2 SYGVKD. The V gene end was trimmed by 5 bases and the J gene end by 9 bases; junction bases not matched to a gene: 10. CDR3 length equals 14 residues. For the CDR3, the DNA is TGTGCCATCAGTAAAAATGCCCCGGGAGGCATTCAGTACTTC. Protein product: CAISKNAPGGIQYF.

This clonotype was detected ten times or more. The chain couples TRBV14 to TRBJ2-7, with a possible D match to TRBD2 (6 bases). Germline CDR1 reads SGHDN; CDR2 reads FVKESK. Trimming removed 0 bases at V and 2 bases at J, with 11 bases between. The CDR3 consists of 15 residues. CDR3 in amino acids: CASSQEAGRPYEQYF. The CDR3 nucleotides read TGTGCCAGCAGCCAAGAGGCGGGAAGGCCCTACGAGCAGTACTTC. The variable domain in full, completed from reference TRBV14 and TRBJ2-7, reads EAGVTQFPSHSVIEKGQTVTLRCDPISGHDNLYWYRRVMGKEIKFLLHFVKESKQDESGMPNNRFLAERTGGTYSTLKVQPAELEDSGVYFCASSQEAGRPYEQYFGPGTRLTVT.

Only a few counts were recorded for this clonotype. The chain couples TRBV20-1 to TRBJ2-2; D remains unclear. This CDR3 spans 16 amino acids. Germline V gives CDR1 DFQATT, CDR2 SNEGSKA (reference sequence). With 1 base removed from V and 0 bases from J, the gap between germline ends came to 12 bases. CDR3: CSARGYLNPNTGELFF. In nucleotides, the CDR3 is TGCAGTGCTAGAGGGTATCTGAACCCGAACACCGGGGAGCTGTTTTTT.

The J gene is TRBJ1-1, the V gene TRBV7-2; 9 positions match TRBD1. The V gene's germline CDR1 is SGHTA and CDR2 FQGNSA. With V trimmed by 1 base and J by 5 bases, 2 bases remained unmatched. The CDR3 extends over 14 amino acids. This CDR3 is CASSLEGQGTEAFF. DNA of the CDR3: TGTGCCAGCAGCTTAGAGGGACAGGGTACTGAAGCTTTCTTT.

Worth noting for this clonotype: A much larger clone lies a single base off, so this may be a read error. Here the CDR3 reads CASSPGEKGAEQYF. The CDR3 DNA follows: TGTGCCAGCTCACCAGGGGAAAAGGGTGCTGAGCAGTACTTC. The V gene is TRBV18, the J gene TRBJ2-7; D is ambiguous. Germline V lookup: CDR1 KGHSH, CDR2 LQKENI. The CDR3 loop spans 14 amino acids. Trimming removed 2 bases at V and 7 bases at J, with 15 bases between.

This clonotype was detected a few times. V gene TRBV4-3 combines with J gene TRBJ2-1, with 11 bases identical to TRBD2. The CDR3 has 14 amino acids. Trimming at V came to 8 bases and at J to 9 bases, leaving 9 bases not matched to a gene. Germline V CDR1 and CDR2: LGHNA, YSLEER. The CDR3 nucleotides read TGCGCCAGCTCCTGGACTAGCGGGCAGGGTGAGCAGTTCTTC. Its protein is CASSWTSGQGEQFF.

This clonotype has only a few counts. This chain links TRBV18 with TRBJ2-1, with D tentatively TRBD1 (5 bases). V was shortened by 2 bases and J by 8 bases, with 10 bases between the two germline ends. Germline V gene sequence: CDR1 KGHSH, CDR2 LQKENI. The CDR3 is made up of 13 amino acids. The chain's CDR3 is CASSPDPGYEQFF. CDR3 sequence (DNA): TGTGCCAGCTCACCAGATCCAGGGTATGAGCAGTTCTTC.

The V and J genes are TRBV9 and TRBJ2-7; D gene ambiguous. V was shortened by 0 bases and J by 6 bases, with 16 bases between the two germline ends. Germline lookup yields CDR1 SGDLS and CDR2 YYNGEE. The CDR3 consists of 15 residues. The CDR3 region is CASSVGAGDSLEQYF. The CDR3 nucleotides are TGTGCCAGCAGCGTAGGGGCAGGAGACTCCCTCGAGCAGTACTTC. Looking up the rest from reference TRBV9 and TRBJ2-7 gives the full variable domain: DSGVTQTPKHLITATGQRVTLRCSPRSGDLSVYWYQQSLDQGLQFLIQYYNGEERAKGNILERFSAQQFPDLHSELNLSSLELGDSALYFCASSVGAGDSLEQYFGPGTRLTVT.

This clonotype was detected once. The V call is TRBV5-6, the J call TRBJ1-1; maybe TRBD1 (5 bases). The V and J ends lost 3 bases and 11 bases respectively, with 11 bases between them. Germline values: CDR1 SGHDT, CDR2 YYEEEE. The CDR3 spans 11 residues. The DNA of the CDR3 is TGTGCCAGCAGCTCCGGGGGAGCGGCTTTCTTT. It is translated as CASSSGGAAFF.

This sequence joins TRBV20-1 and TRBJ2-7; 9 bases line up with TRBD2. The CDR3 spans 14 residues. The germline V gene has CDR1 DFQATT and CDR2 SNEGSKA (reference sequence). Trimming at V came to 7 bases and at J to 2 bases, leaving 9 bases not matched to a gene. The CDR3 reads CSVTPGTSTYEQYF. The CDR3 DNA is TGCAGTGTTACCCCCGGGACTAGCACCTACGAGCAGTACTTC.

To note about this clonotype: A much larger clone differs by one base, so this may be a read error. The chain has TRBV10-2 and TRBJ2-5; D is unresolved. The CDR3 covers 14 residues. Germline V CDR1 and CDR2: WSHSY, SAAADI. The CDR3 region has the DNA TGCACCAGCAGTGGAGTGTCCTTTAAAGAGACCCAGTACTTC. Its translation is CTSSGVSFKETQYF.

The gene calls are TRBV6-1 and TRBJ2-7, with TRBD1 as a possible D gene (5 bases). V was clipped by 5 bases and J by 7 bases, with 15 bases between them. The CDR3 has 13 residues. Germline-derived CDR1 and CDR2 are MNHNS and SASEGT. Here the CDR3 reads CASSPQGVREQYF. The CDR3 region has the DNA TGTGCCAGCAGTCCCCAAGGGGTGAGGGAGCAGTACTTC.

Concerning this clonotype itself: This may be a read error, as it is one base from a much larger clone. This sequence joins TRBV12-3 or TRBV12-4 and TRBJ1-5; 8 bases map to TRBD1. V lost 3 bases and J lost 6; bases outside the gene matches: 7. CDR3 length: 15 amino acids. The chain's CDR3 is CASSFEQGDSQPQHF. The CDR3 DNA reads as TGTGCCAGCAGTTTCGAACAGGGGGATAGTCAGCCCCAGCATTTT.

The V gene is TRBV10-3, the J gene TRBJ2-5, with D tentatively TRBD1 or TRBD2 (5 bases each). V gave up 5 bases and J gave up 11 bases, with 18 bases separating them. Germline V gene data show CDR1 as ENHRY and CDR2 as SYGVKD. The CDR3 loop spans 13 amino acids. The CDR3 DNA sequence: TGTGCCATCAGTACCACGAGGGGATACAAGCAGTACTTC. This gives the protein CAISTTRGYKQYF.

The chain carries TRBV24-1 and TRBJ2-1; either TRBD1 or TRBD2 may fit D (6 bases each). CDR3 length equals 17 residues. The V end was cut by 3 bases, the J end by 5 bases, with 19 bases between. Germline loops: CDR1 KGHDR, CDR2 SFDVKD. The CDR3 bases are TGTGCCACCAGTGATGGACAGCGGGCCTCTGTTGACAATGAGCAGTTCTTC. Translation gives CATSDGQRASVDNEQFF.

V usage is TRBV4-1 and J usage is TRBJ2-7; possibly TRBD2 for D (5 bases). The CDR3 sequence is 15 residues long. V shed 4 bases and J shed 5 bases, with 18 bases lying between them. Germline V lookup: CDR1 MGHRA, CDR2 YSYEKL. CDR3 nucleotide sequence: TGCGCCAGCAGCCTACAAACCTCGGACGGGGACGAGCAGTACTTC. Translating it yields CASSLQTSDGDEQYF.

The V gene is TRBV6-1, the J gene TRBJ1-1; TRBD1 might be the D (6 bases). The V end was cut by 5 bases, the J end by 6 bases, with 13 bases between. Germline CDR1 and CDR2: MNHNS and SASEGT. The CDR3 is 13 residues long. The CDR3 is CASSSPGGSEAFF. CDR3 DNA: TGTGCCAGCAGTTCCCCCGGGGGCTCTGAAGCTTTCTTT.

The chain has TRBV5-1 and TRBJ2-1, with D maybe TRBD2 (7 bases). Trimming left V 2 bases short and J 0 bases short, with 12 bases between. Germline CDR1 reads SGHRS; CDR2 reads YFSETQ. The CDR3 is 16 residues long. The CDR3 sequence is CASSFEGGASYNEQFF. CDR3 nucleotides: TGCGCCAGCAGCTTTGAGGGGGGGGCCTCCTACAATGAGCAGTTCTTC.

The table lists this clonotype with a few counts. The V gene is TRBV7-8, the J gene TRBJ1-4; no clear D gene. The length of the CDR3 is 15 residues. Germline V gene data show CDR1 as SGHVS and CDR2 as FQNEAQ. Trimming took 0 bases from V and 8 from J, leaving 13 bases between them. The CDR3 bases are TGTGCCAGCAGCTTAGCGTTTCGGGGATGGGAAAAACTGTTTTTT. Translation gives CASSLAFRGWEKLFF.

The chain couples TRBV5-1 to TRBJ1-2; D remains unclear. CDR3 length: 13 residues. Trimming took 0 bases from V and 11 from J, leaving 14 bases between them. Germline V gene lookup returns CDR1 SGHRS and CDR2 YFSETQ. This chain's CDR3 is CASSLGTERGYTF. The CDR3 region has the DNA TGCGCCAGCAGCTTGGGCACCGAGAGAGGTTACACCTTC.

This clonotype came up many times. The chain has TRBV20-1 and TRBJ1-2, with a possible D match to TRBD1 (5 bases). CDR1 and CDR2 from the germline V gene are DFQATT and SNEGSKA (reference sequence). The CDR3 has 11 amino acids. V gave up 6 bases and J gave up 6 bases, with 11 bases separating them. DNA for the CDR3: TGCAGTGCGGGGACTGGAAATGGCTACACCTTC. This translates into CSAGTGNGYTF.

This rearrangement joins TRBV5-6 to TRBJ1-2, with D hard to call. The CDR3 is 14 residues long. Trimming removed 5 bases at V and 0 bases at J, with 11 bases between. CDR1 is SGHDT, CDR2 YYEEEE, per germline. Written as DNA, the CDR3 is TGTGCCAGCAGTGCAACAGCTTCTAACTATGGCTACACCTTC. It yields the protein CASSATASNYGYTF. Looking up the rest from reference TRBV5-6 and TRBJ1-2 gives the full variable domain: DAGVTQSPTHLIKTRGQQVTLRCSPKSGHDTVSWYQQALGQGPQFIFQYYEEEERQRGNFPDRFSGHQFPNYSSELNVNALLLGDSALYLCASSATASNYGYTFGSGTRLTVV.

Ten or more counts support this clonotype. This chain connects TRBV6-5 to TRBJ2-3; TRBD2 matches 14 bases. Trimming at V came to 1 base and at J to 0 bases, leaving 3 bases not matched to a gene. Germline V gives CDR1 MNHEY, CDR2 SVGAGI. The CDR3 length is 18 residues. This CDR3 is CASSYFRTSGGSTDTQYF. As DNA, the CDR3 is TGTGCCAGCAGTTACTTTCGGACTAGCGGGGGGAGCACAGATACGCAGTATTTT.

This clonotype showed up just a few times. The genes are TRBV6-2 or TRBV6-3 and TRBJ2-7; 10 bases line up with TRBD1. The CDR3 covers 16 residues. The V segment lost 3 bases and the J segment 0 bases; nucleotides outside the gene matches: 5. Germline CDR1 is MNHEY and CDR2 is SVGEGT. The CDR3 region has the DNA TGTGCCAGCAGTTATAGGGACAGGGGCTACTCCTACGAGCAGTACTTC. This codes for CASSYRDRGYSYEQYF.

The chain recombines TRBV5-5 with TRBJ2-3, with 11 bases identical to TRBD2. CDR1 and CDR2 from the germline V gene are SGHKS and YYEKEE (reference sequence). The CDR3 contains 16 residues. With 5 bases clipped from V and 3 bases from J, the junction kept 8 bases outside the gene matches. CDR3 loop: CASSFALAGGTDTQYF. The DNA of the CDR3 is TGTGCCAGCAGTTTTGCGCTAGCGGGGGGAACAGATACGCAGTATTTT.

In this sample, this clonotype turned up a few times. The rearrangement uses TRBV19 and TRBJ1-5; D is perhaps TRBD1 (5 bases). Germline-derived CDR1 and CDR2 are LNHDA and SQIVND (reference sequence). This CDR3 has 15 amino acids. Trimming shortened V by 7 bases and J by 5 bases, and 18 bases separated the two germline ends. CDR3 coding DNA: TGTGCCAGTACACGGCTCGGGACTGGGGATCAGCCCCAGCATTTT. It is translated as CASTRLGTGDQPQHF.